This T cell receptor beta chain is from a study of T cell repertoires in cytomegalovirus infection (dated by TCRdb to the late 2010s). At the level of the whole study: Alongside well-studied HLA-B-restricted epitopes, the peptide stimulations were aimed at recently identified HLA-C-restricted CMV epitopes, whose presentation resists viral immunomodulation. The HLA type of each donor mattered for the analysis, because public TCR beta signatures pointed to carriage of CMV infection along with the matching HLA type. Study-wide findings and limitations: The ex vivo response was dominated by HLA-C-restricted CMV-specific TCR beta clonotypes, and the single most frequent clonotype in two of eight donors was supplied by these HLA-C-restricted clonotypes. In both this cohort and an independent cohort of some 370 donors, the cumulative frequency of public TCR beta family members distinguished carriers of CMV infection plus the relevant HLA type.

After removal of 6 bases from V and 3 bases from J, the junction retains 13 bases not matched to a gene. The germline V gene sets CDR1 to MNHEY and CDR2 to SVGEGT. From the cysteine up to the phenylalanine, the CDR3 has a length of 17 residues. Just CDR3 DNA is preserved here, 51 bases in frame from base 1. Interpreted using the paper, the treatment or condition label stands for: in vitro stimulation with specific CMV peptide epitopes to enrich CMV-specific T cells. The run used an Illumina HiSeq 1500. Starting from the raw public reads, TCRdb applied fastp trimming at Q25, assembled clones with MiXCR and retained in-frame beta chains. Identical CDR3 proteins give one entry, which carries the most common genes and DNA. The sample includes about 920,000 distinct CDR3 sequences, with around 30% observed a single time. In total, the top ten clones hold over 13% of the sample. To note about this clonotype: It has no known antigen specificity. No much larger clonotype is one base removed from it; base qualities were not supplied.

The V gene is TRBV6-2 or TRBV6-3 and the J gene is TRBJ2-1, and TRBD2 matches 8 of the central bases. Here the sequenced sample was cultured CD8+ T cells from PBMCs, taken from culture after CMV antigen stimulation. The TCR was taken from a human donor in good health (CMV status not recorded). Some clones in this sample may be carry-over from other donors' samples. The DNA sequence is TGTGCCAGCAGACGTCGGGCCACTAGCGGACTCTACAATGAGCAGTTCTTC. This yields the protein CASRRRATSGLYNEQFF.